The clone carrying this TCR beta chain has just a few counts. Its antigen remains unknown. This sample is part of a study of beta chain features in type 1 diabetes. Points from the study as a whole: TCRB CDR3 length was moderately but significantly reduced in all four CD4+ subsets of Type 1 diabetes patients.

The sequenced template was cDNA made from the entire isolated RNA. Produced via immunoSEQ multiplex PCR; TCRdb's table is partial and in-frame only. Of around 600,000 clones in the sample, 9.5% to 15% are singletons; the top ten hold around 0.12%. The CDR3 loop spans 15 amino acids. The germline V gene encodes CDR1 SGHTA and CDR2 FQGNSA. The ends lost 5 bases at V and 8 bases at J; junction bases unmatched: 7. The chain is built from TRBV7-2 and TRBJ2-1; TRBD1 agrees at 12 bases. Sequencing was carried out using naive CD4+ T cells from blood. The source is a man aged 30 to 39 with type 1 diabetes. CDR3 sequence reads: CASSSRDRGHDEQFF. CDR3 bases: TGTGCCAGCAGCAGCCGGGACAGGGGGCATGATGAGCAGTTCTTC.